The clone carrying this T cell receptor beta chain was seen repeatedly, ten times or more. This specimen comes from a study of human T cells and chemical hapten exposure. Study at large: Largely, small differences in pooled library volume made per-sample TCR yields vary.

TCRdb re-analysed the RACE reads in MiXCR, keeping a single row per CDR3 protein. The sample lists some 52,000 distinct CDR3 sequences; 9.9% were seen once. Time point described: patch test 3, about 24 weeks after DPC sensitization. Stated treatment: therapeutic diphenylcyclopropenone sensitization with weekly scalp DPC. Donors were 18 to 70-year-old alopecia patients suitable for DPC. The V gene's germline CDR1 is LNHDA and CDR2 SQIVND (reference sequence). The CDR3 consists of 13 residues. Trimming removed 6 bases at V and 0 bases at J, with 6 bases between. This chain connects TRBV19 to TRBJ1-5; D gene ambiguous. This specimen consisted of whole blood, obtained in connection with sensitization to the hapten diphenylcyclopropenone (DPC). The clonotype comes from a woman between 40 and 55 years old with alopecia areata. Some clones in this sample may be carry-over from other donors' samples. In DNA, the CDR3 is TGTGCCAGTAGGCTTCATAGCAATCAGCCCCAGCATTTT. Its protein is CASRLHSNQPQHF.